One sample yielded the 27 T cell receptor beta chains listed below, sequenced in a study of blood T cells in healthy people across ages. Using a J-beta primer mix together with a sample-barcoded 5' primer, a second PCR was run for about 6 to 12 cycles. TCRdb re-analysed the 5' RACE reads in MiXCR, keeping a single row per CDR3 protein. Among about 500,000 distinct CDR3 sequences listed, 24% were seen once. This same sample was also taken into another study, of T cells of mothers and their children.

Sequences were obtained from blood. Receptor source: a boy aged 5-17 years in good health.

V gene TRBV7-2 combines with J gene TRBJ1-4; 8 bases map to TRBD1. The V gene's germline CDR1 is SGHTA and CDR2 FQGNSA. With V trimmed by 4 bases and J by 7 bases, 8 bases remained unmatched. This CDR3 spans 15 amino acids. CDR3 coding DNA: TGTGCCAGCAGCTACTCAGGGGGCCGGGGTGAAAAACTGTTTTTT. Protein product: CASSYSGGRGEKLFF.

The chain employs TRBV4-1 and TRBJ2-1; 7 bases fit TRBD2. V lost 1 base and J lost 10; bases outside the gene matches: 10. This CDR3 contains 15 residues. Germline V gene sequence: CDR1 MGHRA, CDR2 YSYEKL. CDR3 nucleotides: TGCGCCAGCAGCCAAGTTCCGGGGGGAGCTTACGAGCAGTTCTTC. Its translation: CASSQVPGGAYEQFF.

This clonotype was detected a few times. This chain uses TRBV20-1 with TRBJ1-4, with 8 bases identical to TRBD1. This CDR3 has 14 residues. After removal of 4 bases from V and 8 bases from J, the junction contained 9 bases not matched to a gene. CDR1 DFQATT and CDR2 SNEGSKA come from the germline V gene (reference sequence). The CDR3 bases are TGCAGTGCTAAGCCCACAGGGGGGAGGGAAAAACTGTTTTTT. It yields the protein CSAKPTGGREKLFF.

The V and J genes are TRBV19 and TRBJ1-2; the D gene is possibly TRBD1 (6 bases). Trimming removed 7 bases at V and 2 bases at J, with 11 bases between. CDR1 and CDR2 from the germline V gene are LNHDA and SQIVND (reference sequence). The length of the CDR3 is 13 residues. CDR3 protein: CASTTGLNYGYTF. The CDR3 bases are TGTGCCAGTACTACAGGGTTAAACTATGGCTACACCTTC. Full variable domain (rest looked up from reference TRBV19 and TRBJ1-2): DGGITQSPKYLFRKEGQNVTLSCEQNLNHDAMYWYRQDPGQGLRLIYYSQIVNDFQKGDIAEGYSVSREKKESFPLTVTSAQKNPTAFYLCASTTGLNYGYTFGSGTRLTVV.

The chain employs TRBV7-9 and TRBJ1-2; no clear D gene. The CDR3 contains 17 residues. V was cut by 5 bases and J by 2 bases, with 21 bases left in between. CDR1 and CDR2 (germline): SEHNR, FQNEAQ (reference sequence). CDR3 DNA: TGTGCCAGCAGCCCAGAGCGGGCTTCGCAACTAAACTATGGCTACACCTTC. It is translated as CASSPERASQLNYGYTF. Together with reference TRBV7-9 and TRBJ1-2, the CDR3 gives the full variable domain: DTGVSQNPRHKITKRGQNVTFRCDPISEHNRLYWYRQTLGQGPEFLTYFQNEAQLEKSRLLSDRFSAERPKGSFSTLEIQRTEQGDSAMYLCASSPERASQLNYGYTFGSGTRLTVV.

This clonotype was seen a few times. The chain has TRBV28 and TRBJ2-7; TRBD1 is a possible D gene (6 bases). V lost 8 bases, J lost 3 bases, and 20 bases lay in between. The CDR3 spans 15 residues. Germline CDR1 reads MDHEN; CDR2 reads SYDVKM. The CDR3 loop reads CASGVTGNLGYEQYF. In DNA form, the CDR3 reads TGTGCCAGCGGCGTAACAGGGAACTTGGGCTACGAGCAGTACTTC.

J is TRBJ2-1 and V is TRBV9; unclear D gene. Trimming removed 3 bases at V and 7 bases at J, with 11 bases between. CDR3 length equals 13 residues. Germline loops: CDR1 SGDLS, CDR2 YYNGEE. CDR3 sequence: CASSGNGENEQFF. CDR3 nucleotide sequence: TGTGCCAGCAGCGGTAATGGAGAGAATGAGCAGTTCTTC.

This clonotype was observed a handful of times. The chain couples TRBV5-1 to TRBJ2-3, with 7 bases aligning to TRBD2. This CDR3 has 16 residues. V was clipped by 0 bases and J by 2 bases; unmatched bases: 6. Germline CDR1 SGHRS, CDR2 YFSETQ. CDR3 nucleotides: TGCGCCAGCAGCTTGGTTACTAGCGAAGACACAGATACGCAGTATTTT. This sequence encodes CASSLVTSEDTDTQYF.

The chain couples TRBV5-8 to TRBJ2-1; 9 positions agree with TRBD1. The CDR3 is made up of 14 amino acids. V gave up 4 bases and J gave up 3 bases; unmatched junction bases: 2. The germline V gene has CDR1 SGHTS and CDR2 YDEGEE. CDR3 loop: CASSGTGNYNEQFF. The DNA of the CDR3 is TGTGCCAGCAGCGGGACAGGGAACTACAATGAGCAGTTCTTC.

The CDR3 region is CASRGGEGRNYGYTF. The CDR3 nucleotides read TGTGCCAGCCGCGGGGGAGAGGGGAGAAACTATGGCTACACCTTC. This chain uses TRBV28 with TRBJ1-2, with D maybe TRBD1 (5 bases). Trimming stripped 8 bases from V and 2 bases from J, with 18 bases between. Germline CDR1 reads MDHEN; CDR2 reads SYDVKM. The CDR3 extends over 15 amino acids.

This clonotype was counted a single time. The chain couples TRBV20-1 to TRBJ2-6; 7 bases line up with TRBD1. CDR3 length: 14 amino acids. The junction had 3 bases not matched to a gene; V was cut back by 6 bases and J by 1 base. Per germline, CDR1 DFQATT and CDR2 SNEGSKA (reference sequence). CDR3 sequence (DNA): TGCAGTGCGTCGGGACAGTCTGGGGCCAACGTCCTGACTTTC. It encodes CSASGQSGANVLTF.

Worth noting for this clonotype: Since a much larger clone is just one base distant, this may be a read error. The CDR3 bases are TGTGCCAGCAAGGGTACGGAGGCCCAGTACTTC. This encodes CASKGTEAQYF. The chain links TRBV7-8 to TRBJ2-5, with D possibly TRBD2 on 5 matching bases. This CDR3 comprises 11 residues. V shed 7 bases and J shed 9 bases, with 12 bases lying between them. Germline CDR1 SGHVS, CDR2 FQNEAQ.

In this sample, this clonotype turned up a few times. The CDR3 sequence is CASSYAGEGYEQYF. The CDR3 DNA reads TGTGCCAGCAGTTACGCGGGAGAGGGTTACGAGCAGTACTTC. V and J are TRBV6-5 and TRBJ2-7, with TRBD2 matching over 7 bases. Germline V gene sequence: CDR1 MNHEY, CDR2 SVGAGI. With V trimmed by 2 bases and J by 4 bases, 5 bases remained unmatched. The CDR3 is made up of 14 amino acids.

The table lists this clonotype with a few counts. The gene calls are TRBV7-2 and TRBJ2-3, with D perhaps being TRBD1 or TRBD2 (6 bases each). V lost 8 bases, J lost 0 bases, and 12 bases lay in between. The CDR3 length is 14 residues. Germline V lookup: CDR1 SGHTA, CDR2 FQGNSA. CDR3 sequence reads: CASGRGESTDTQYF. CDR3 bases: TGTGCCAGCGGTAGGGGGGAAAGCACAGATACGCAGTATTTT.

This chain's CDR3 is CASSVGTASYNEQFF. The CDR3 bases are TGTGCCAGCAGCGTAGGGACAGCCTCCTACAATGAGCAGTTCTTC. The V gene is TRBV9, the J gene TRBJ2-1; tentative D call: TRBD1 (6 bases). The CDR3 length is 15 residues. Trimming took 0 bases from V and 0 from J, leaving 7 bases between them. Germline CDR1 SGDLS, CDR2 YYNGEE.

This chain connects TRBV7-2 to TRBJ2-5, with 13 bases aligning to TRBD2. The germline V gene has CDR1 SGHTA and CDR2 FQGNSA. V lost 5 bases, J lost 5 bases, and 2 bases stayed unmatched. The CDR3 runs 14 residues. As DNA, the CDR3 is TGTGCCAGCAGCACGACTAGCGGGAGGGAGACCCAGTACTTC. It yields the protein CASSTTSGRETQYF.

Only a few counts were recorded for this clonotype. This sequence joins TRBV5-1 and TRBJ1-5; a possible D gene is TRBD1 (5 bases). Trimming removed 2 bases at V and 3 bases at J, with 12 bases between. CDR1 is SGHRS and CDR2 is YFSETQ in the germline V gene. The CDR3 is made up of 15 amino acids. CDR3 amino acids: CASSLWGNTNQPQHF. The CDR3 DNA reads as TGCGCCAGCAGCTTATGGGGGAACACCAATCAGCCCCAGCATTTT.

The sample holds a few counts of this clonotype. The chain has TRBV6-1 and TRBJ2-7; maybe TRBD2 (5 bases). Deletions cut 3 bases from V and 0 bases from J, with 9 bases between. This CDR3 contains 14 residues. Germline assignment: CDR1 MNHNS and CDR2 SASEGT. CDR3 coding DNA: TGTGCCAGCAGTGATGGACTGGGCTCCTACGAGCAGTACTTC. Its protein product is CASSDGLGSYEQYF.

The V and J genes are TRBV28 and TRBJ2-3; 7 bases are shared with TRBD2. The germline V gene encodes CDR1 MDHEN and CDR2 SYDVKM. The CDR3 has 16 residues. V lost 6 bases, J lost 0 bases, and 9 bases stayed unmatched. The CDR3 region is CASSRKGGFSTDTQYF. For the CDR3, the DNA is TGTGCCAGCAGCCGAAAGGGAGGGTTTAGCACAGATACGCAGTATTTT.

The chain uses TRBV7-2 and TRBJ2-4, with 9 bases identical to TRBD1. With 10 bases clipped from V and 7 bases from J, the junction kept 2 bases outside the gene matches. This CDR3 comprises 11 residues. Germline V CDR1 and CDR2: SGHTA, FQGNSA. The CDR3 protein is CATGTGNIQYF. In DNA form, the CDR3 reads TGTGCCACCGGGACAGGGAACATTCAGTACTTC.

The chain uses TRBV5-1 and TRBJ2-3; D may be TRBD2 (6 bases). CDR1 is SGHRS, CDR2 YFSETQ, per germline. V was cut by 4 bases and J by 2 bases, with 17 bases left in between. The CDR3 extends over 16 amino acids. The DNA for the CDR3 is TGCGCCAGCAGCCAGCCCCGGGACTCCTACACAGATACGCAGTATTTT. This encodes CASSQPRDSYTDTQYF.

This clonotype was seen a few times. The chain has TRBV6-4 and TRBJ2-3; 8 bases map to TRBD1. Germline CDR1 and CDR2: MRHNA and SNTAGT. The V and J ends lost 2 bases and 9 bases, in that order; junction bases with no gene match: 7. The CDR3 covers 14 residues. CDR3 DNA sequence: TGTGCCAGCAGTGACGGCCAACAGGGGGACACGCAGTATTTT. Translated: CASSDGQQGDTQYF.

The chain employs TRBV13 and TRBJ2-2, with TRBD2 matching 12 bases. V lost 5 bases and J lost 6; bases outside the gene matches: 7. The CDR3 is 16 residues long. CDR1 and CDR2 from the germline V gene are PRHDT and FYEKMQ (reference sequence). For the CDR3, the DNA is TGTGCCAGCAGCCCACGGTCTAGCGGGAGGGCCGGGGAGCTGTTTTTT. Encoded protein: CASSPRSSGRAGELFF.

The gene calls are TRBV15 and TRBJ2-5; D unclear. The V end lost 0 bases, the J end lost 0 bases, and 5 bases lay between the germline ends. Germline lookup yields CDR1 LNHNV and CDR2 YYDKDF (reference sequence). This CDR3 spans 14 amino acids. CDR3 residues: CATSRDTYQETQYF. The CDR3 DNA follows: TGTGCCACCAGCAGAGATACCTACCAAGAGACCCAGTACTTC.

This clonotype has only a few counts. The J gene is TRBJ2-2, the V gene TRBV25-1; D is possibly TRBD1 (6 bases). The V end was cut by 7 bases, the J end by 5 bases, with 8 bases between. The CDR3 is 12 residues long. Germline V gene lookup returns CDR1 MGHDK and CDR2 SYGVNS. The CDR3 coding sequence is TGTGCCAGCAAAACAGGGACCGGGGAGCTGTTTTTT. This sequence encodes CASKTGTGELFF.

This clonotype was seen a few times. V gene TRBV9 combines with J gene TRBJ2-2; D unclear. Trimming cost V 0 bases and J 8 bases, with 11 bases left between them. The germline gives CDR1 SGDLS, CDR2 YYNGEE. This CDR3 is 14 amino acids long. This CDR3 is CASSVDTARGELFF. The CDR3 nucleotides read TGTGCCAGCAGCGTAGATACCGCCAGAGGGGAGCTGTTTTTT.

The V and J genes are TRBV4-3 and TRBJ2-7; perhaps TRBD1 as D (5 bases). CDR3 length equals 14 residues. Trimming stripped 1 base from V and 6 bases from J, with 13 bases between. Per the germline V gene, CDR1 is LGHNA and CDR2 is YSLEER. The CDR3 sequence: CASSQGSRVSEQYF. As DNA, the CDR3 is TGCGCCAGCAGCCAAGGATCCAGGGTTAGCGAGCAGTACTTC.